The 18 T cell receptor beta chains given below trace back to one sample, sequenced in a study of cytomegalovirus exposure and HLA in healthy donors. The PCR ran on 60 Vbeta and 13 Jbeta primers. Sequenced by immunoSEQ multiplex PCR; TCRdb stores in-frame clones only, minus some. Counted here are under 250,000 clones, roughly 83% occurring once; the ten biggest clones make up roughly 0.75%. The sequenced sample consisted of PBMCs. The receptors were sampled from a boy aged 2 to 10 in good health and CMV-seronegative.

V gene TRBV25-1 combines with J gene TRBJ2-1; maybe TRBD1 (6 bases). Germline V gives CDR1 MGHDK, CDR2 SYGVNS. The V and J ends lost 2 bases and 6 bases respectively, with 8 bases between them. The CDR3 consists of 13 residues. The CDR3 DNA reads as TGTGCCAGCAGTGAAAGGGGGACCAATGAGCAGTTCTTC. Translation gives CASSERGTNEQFF. Combining the CDR3 with reference TRBV25-1 and TRBJ2-1 gives the whole variable domain EADIYQTPRYLVIGTGKKITLECSQTMGHDKMYWYQQDPGMELHLIHYSYGVNSTEKGDLSSESTVSRIRTEHFPLTLESARPSHTSQYLCASSERGTNEQFFGPGTRLTVL.

The chain recombines TRBV6-5 with TRBJ2-1; 10 nucleotides match TRBD2. The germline CDR1 and CDR2 sequences are MNHEY and SVGAGI. The CDR3 contains 16 residues. V dropped 2 bases and J dropped 8; count of bases not matched to a gene: 9. CDR3 sequence (DNA): TGTGCCAGCAGTTACGGGGAGCGGGAGGGGGGCGATGAGCAGTTCTTC. Protein product: CASSYGEREGGDEQFF.

In this sample, this clone turned up a few times. The chain uses TRBV5-4 and TRBJ2-2; TRBD1 is a possible D gene (5 bases). CDR3 length: 15 residues. Trimming took 2 bases from V and 1 from J, leaving 9 bases between them. The germline CDR1 and CDR2 sequences are SGHNT and YYREEE (reference sequence). The CDR3 DNA reads as TGTGCCAGCAGCTTAGGCAGGGAGAACACCGGGGAGCTGTTTTTT. Its translation: CASSLGRENTGELFF.

This clone has more than one count but fewer than ten. The CDR3 DNA follows: TGTGCCAGCAGCTACACCACCGGGACAGGGATAGATCCCTACGAGCAGTACTTC. It is translated as CASSYTTGTGIDPYEQYF. The chain links TRBV7-9 to TRBJ2-7; TRBD1 matches at 9 bases. The CDR3 covers 18 residues. The V and J ends lost 4 bases and 2 bases, in that order; junction bases with no gene match: 15. CDR1 SEHNR and CDR2 FQNEAQ come from the germline V gene (reference sequence).

This chain uses TRBV7-9 with TRBJ1-2, with TRBD1 matching 7 bases. Germline V lookup: CDR1 SEHNR, CDR2 FQNEAQ (reference sequence). V shed 6 bases, J shed 2 bases, and the junction held 6 bases outside the gene matches. The CDR3 has 14 amino acids. Here the CDR3 DNA reads TGTGCCAGCAGTACGACAGGGTCGAACTATGGCTACACCTTC. As protein: CASSTTGSNYGYTF.

This clone was found a few times. The rearrangement uses TRBV6-1 and TRBJ1-3, with D possibly matching TRBD1 (6 bases). Trimming stripped 8 bases from V and 0 bases from J, with 14 bases between. CDR1 is MNHNS, CDR2 SASEGT, per germline. The CDR3 spans 15 residues. The DNA for the CDR3 is TGTGCCAGCCCTCCGGGACAAAGCTCTGGAAACACCATATATTTT. Its protein is CASPPGQSSGNTIYF.

The chain employs TRBV19 and TRBJ1-1; D is perhaps TRBD1 (5 bases). The germline gives CDR1 LNHDA, CDR2 SQIVND (reference sequence). The CDR3 is 14 amino acids. Deletions cut 9 bases from V and 2 bases from J, with 16 bases between. The CDR3 protein is CASRSRQGNTEAFF. The CDR3 DNA follows: TGTGCCAGCCGATCGAGGCAGGGCAACACTGAAGCTTTCTTT.

The rearrangement uses TRBV6-5 and TRBJ1-2; 8 bases agree with TRBD1. The germline CDR1 and CDR2 sequences are MNHEY and SVGAGI. Trimming took 6 bases from V and 4 from J; bases not matched to a gene: 4. The CDR3 covers 13 residues. For the CDR3, the DNA is TGTGCCAGCAGGGGACAGGATCGCTATGGCTACACCTTC. This gives the protein CASRGQDRYGYTF.

CDR3 nucleotides: TGTGCCAGCAGTGAAGGGACTAGCGGGATCAATGAGCAGTTCTTC. Its translation: CASSEGTSGINEQFF. V is TRBV2 and J is TRBJ2-1; 12 positions agree with TRBD2. Germline CDR1 and CDR2: SNHLY and FYNNEI. J gave up 6 bases and V 1 base, and 1 base lay outside the gene matches. There are 15 residues in the CDR3.

V and J are TRBV2 and TRBJ2-7; D may be TRBD2 (5 bases). Germline CDR1 is SNHLY and CDR2 is FYNNEI. The CDR3 length is 14 residues. V shed 2 bases and J shed 4 bases, with 12 bases lying between them. DNA of the CDR3: TGTGCCAGCAGTGAACAGCGGTCGAATTACGAGCAGTACTTC. As protein: CASSEQRSNYEQYF.

CDR3 coding DNA: TGTGCCAGCAGTGAGAGGGTGGATCAGCCCCAGCATTTT. As protein: CASSERVDQPQHF. The genes are TRBV6-1 and TRBJ1-5; D remains unclear. There are 13 residues in the CDR3. Germline-derived CDR1 and CDR2 are MNHNS and SASEGT. Between the trimmed V and J ends, which lost 3 bases and 5 bases, there was a span of 8 bases.

This clone was seen once. The chain links TRBV29-1 to TRBJ2-2, with D maybe TRBD2 (5 bases). Germline CDR1 and CDR2: SQVTM and ANQGSEA. Trimming stripped 4 bases from V and 4 bases from J, with 10 bases between. The CDR3 length is 13 residues. CDR3 coding DNA: TGCAGCGTTGTCGAGGCGGGCACCGGGGAGCTGTTTTTT. Translation: CSVVEAGTGELFF.

The chain carries TRBV21-1 and TRBJ2-2; TRBD2 is the table's D call, not checked against the DNA. TRBV21-1 is deemed a pseudogene. The CDR3 contains 17 residues. The CDR3 region is CASSFGRLTSFFGELFF. The CDR3 nucleotides are TGTGCCAGCAGCTTCGGTAGGTTGACTAGCTTCTTCGGGGAGCTGTTTTTT.

V is TRBV7-2 and J is TRBJ1-2; tentative D call: TRBD1 (5 bases). The germline V gene has CDR1 SGHTA and CDR2 FQGNSA. V shed 4 bases and J shed 4 bases, with 19 bases lying between them. The CDR3 spans 16 residues. Here the CDR3 reads CASSWGGGVPTYGYTF. The CDR3 region has the DNA TGTGCCAGCAGCTGGGGGGGAGGGGTTCCCACCTATGGCTACACCTTC.

The gene calls are TRBV12-5 and TRBJ1-4; tentative D call: TRBD1 (6 bases). CDR3 length: 15 amino acids. V was pared by 4 bases and J by 4 bases, with 13 bases between. Germline-derived CDR1 and CDR2 are LGHNT and FRNRAP. The CDR3 nucleotides are TGTGCTAGTGGTTCAGGGGTTGCAGGTAATGAAAAACTGTTTTTT. Translating it yields CASGSGVAGNEKLFF.

This rearrangement joins TRBV6-5 to TRBJ1-1, with D unclear. The CDR3 length is 15 residues. In germline, CDR1 is MNHEY, CDR2 SVGAGI. Trimming removed 5 bases from V and 1 base from J, with 14 bases in between. CDR3 protein: CASSNLITANTEAFF. For the CDR3, the DNA is TGTGCCAGCAGTAACCTAATAACAGCGAACACTGAAGCTTTCTTT.

The V and J genes are TRBV5-6 and TRBJ2-7; the match to TRBD2 covers 7 bases. Germline V gene lookup returns CDR1 SGHDT and CDR2 YYEEEE. This CDR3 has 13 residues. The ends lost 4 bases at V and 3 bases at J; junction bases unmatched: 4. The CDR3, as DNA: TGTGCCAGCAGCGCGGGACTAAACTACGAGCAGTACTTC. Amino acids: CASSAGLNYEQYF. Full variable domain (missing parts from reference TRBV5-6 and TRBJ2-7): DAGVTQSPTHLIKTRGQQVTLRCSPKSGHDTVSWYQQALGQGPQFIFQYYEEEERQRGNFPDRFSGHQFPNYSSELNVNALLLGDSALYLCASSAGLNYEQYFGPGTRLTVT.

This chain joins TRBV21-1 and TRBJ2-7; the table names TRBD2, a call not compared with the DNA. TRBV21-1 is a known pseudogene. The CDR3 contains 15 residues. Here the CDR3 DNA reads TGTGCCAGCGTCTCAATCGGGGGTCGAACCTACGAGCAGTACTTC. This codes for CASVSIGGRTYEQYF.